These 15 T cell receptor beta chains share one sample of origin, sequenced in a study of blood T cell repertoires in COVID-19. The method was immunoSEQ multiplex PCR; TCRdb's version includes in-frame clones alone and lacks a portion of them. This sample carries a few hundred thousand clones, 80% to 90% of them seen once, and the ten largest clones take roughly 1%. Source material: PBMCs or T cells enriched from blood (not recorded which). These receptor sequences come from a man between 18 and 35 years old who had recovered from COVID-19.

This clone was seen only once. Other DNA sequences in this sample translate to the same CDR3. The V and J genes are TRBV18 and TRBJ1-5; maybe TRBD1 (6 bases). Trimming cost V 3 bases and J 2 bases, with 8 bases left between them. The length of the CDR3 is 14 residues. Per the germline V gene, CDR1 is KGHSH and CDR2 is LQKENI. CDR3: CASSPNRGNQPQHF. In nucleotides, the CDR3 is TGTGCCAGCTCACCTAACAGGGGCAATCAGCCCCAGCATTTT.

This clone was observed once. The chain employs TRBV5-1 and TRBJ2-5, with D perhaps TRBD2 (5 bases). Trimming pared 2 bases from V and 5 bases from J, leaving 10 bases between. The germline gives CDR1 SGHRS, CDR2 YFSETQ. This CDR3 region has 13 residues. Here the CDR3 reads CASSFGLEETQYF. CDR3 DNA sequence: TGCGCCAGCAGCTTCGGACTGGAGGAGACCCAGTACTTC.

This chain's CDR3 is CASRRQETQYF. CDR3 nucleotides: TGTGCCAGCAGGAGGCAAGAGACCCAGTACTTC. The J gene is TRBJ2-5, the V gene TRBV11-2; D is unclear. The CDR3 extends over 11 amino acids. Germline-derived CDR1 and CDR2 are SGHAT and FQNNGV. With 6 bases removed from V and 2 bases from J, the gap between germline ends came to 4 bases. The full variable domain, its missing parts supplied by reference TRBV11-2 and TRBJ2-5, is EAGVAQSPRYKIIEKRQSVAFWCNPISGHATLYWYQQILGQGPKLLIQFQNNGVVDDSQLPKDRFSAERLKGVDSTLKIQPAKLEDSAVYLCASRRQETQYFGPGTRLLVL.

This clone is a singleton in its sample. The CDR3 here is CASSRGPGTQYF. The CDR3 DNA is TGCGCCAGCAGCAGGGGCCCAGGTACGCAGTATTTT. The chain has TRBV5-1 and TRBJ2-3, with D possibly TRBD1 on 5 matching bases. The germline V and J ends were trimmed by 4 bases and 8 bases, with 11 bases remaining between them. CDR3 length equals 12 residues. Germline lookup yields CDR1 SGHRS and CDR2 YFSETQ. Using reference TRBV5-1 and TRBJ2-3 for the parts outside the CDR3, the full variable domain is KAGVTQTPRYLIKTRGQQVTLSCSPISGHRSVSWYQQTPGQGLQFLFEYFSETQRNKGNFPGRFSGRQFSNSRSEMNVSTLELGDSALYLCASSRGPGTQYFGPGTRLTVL.

The V and J genes are TRBV5-6 and TRBJ2-5, with 9 bases lining up with TRBD1. V lost 4 bases and J lost 2; bases outside the gene matches: 6. CDR1 and CDR2 from the germline V gene are SGHDT and YYEEEE. The CDR3 has 15 amino acids. DNA of the CDR3: TGTGCCAGCAGCATTCCGGGACAGGGACAAGAGACCCAGTACTTC. The encoded protein is CASSIPGQGQETQYF.

The gene calls are TRBV28 and TRBJ2-7; D not certain. Deletions cut 2 bases from V and 6 bases from J, with 17 bases between. CDR3 length: 15 amino acids. Germline assignment: CDR1 MDHEN and CDR2 SYDVKM. Written as DNA, the CDR3 is TGTGCCAGCAGTTTACCTCGCTTAGACACTTCCGAGCAGTACTTC. Translation: CASSLPRLDTSEQYF.

The J gene is TRBJ2-1, the V gene TRBV29-1; D is uncertain. Between the trimmed V and J ends, which lost 5 bases and 7 bases, there was a span of 6 bases. The CDR3 runs 10 residues. Germline V gene lookup returns CDR1 SQVTM and CDR2 ANQGSEA. This chain's CDR3 is CSVIINEQFF. In DNA form, the CDR3 reads TGCAGCGTTATTATAAATGAGCAGTTCTTC.

The chain combines TRBV5-6 with TRBJ2-1; 10 bases align to TRBD2. The CDR3 runs 15 residues. The germline gives CDR1 SGHDT, CDR2 YYEEEE. V gave up 3 bases and J gave up 7 bases; unmatched junction bases: 7. The CDR3 spells CASSSLAGGANEQFF. The CDR3 nucleotides are TGTGCCAGCAGCTCCTTAGCGGGGGGTGCGAATGAGCAGTTCTTC.

The gene calls are TRBV21-1 and TRBJ1-1; TRBD1, the table's D call, was not compared with the DNA. TRBV21-1 is a pseudogene. This CDR3 comprises 17 residues. Here the CDR3 reads CASSKGDRGRKNTEAFF. DNA of the CDR3: TGTGCCAGCAGCAAAGGGGACAGGGGTAGGAAGAACACTGAAGCTTTCTTT.

V gene TRBV3-1 (or the pseudogene TRBV3-2) combines with J gene TRBJ2-1; perhaps TRBD1 as D (6 bases). Germline V CDR1 and CDR2: LGHDT, YNNKEL (reference sequence). Deletions cut 0 bases from V and 10 bases from J, with 13 bases between. The CDR3 is made up of 14 amino acids. The CDR3 sequence: CASSQDPVGQEQFF. The DNA of the CDR3 is TGTGCCAGCAGCCAAGACCCAGTAGGACAGGAGCAGTTCTTC.

The genes are TRBV19 and TRBJ2-7, with TRBD2 as a possible D gene (5 bases). Germline V gene lookup returns CDR1 LNHDA and CDR2 SQIVND (reference sequence). This CDR3 has 12 residues. V shed 2 bases and J shed 5 bases, with 7 bases lying between them. As DNA, the CDR3 is TGTGCCAGTAGTATATCGACTAACGAGCAGTACTTC. This gives the protein CASSISTNEQYF.

CDR3 region: CASSFGQGNTEAFF. CDR3 nucleotides: TGTGCCAGCAGCTTTGGACAGGGGAACACTGAAGCTTTCTTT. V and J are TRBV5-4 and TRBJ1-1; 8 bases are a match to TRBD1. CDR3 length: 14 amino acids. CDR1 and CDR2 (germline): SGHNT, YYREEE (reference sequence). V lost 2 bases, J lost 1 base, and 1 base stayed unmatched.

This clone showed up just once. This rearrangement joins TRBV7-3 to TRBJ2-1; the D gene is possibly TRBD1 (5 bases). The CDR3 has 15 amino acids. Between the trimmed V and J ends, which lost 3 bases and 1 base, there was a span of 10 bases. CDR1 is SGHTA, CDR2 FQGTGA, per germline. The CDR3 nucleotides are TGTGCCAGCAGCTTGATCCAGGGATCCTACAATGAGCAGTTCTTC. The encoded protein is CASSLIQGSYNEQFF.

In this sample, this clone turned up a few times. This CDR3 is CSVGRGGYGYTF. The CDR3, as DNA: TGCAGCGTGGGGAGAGGGGGCTATGGCTACACCTTC. The rearrangement links TRBV29-1 to TRBJ1-2; maybe TRBD1 (6 bases). The V and J ends lost 6 bases and 4 bases respectively, with 12 bases between them. The germline gives CDR1 SQVTM, CDR2 ANQGSEA. The CDR3 length is 12 residues.

This sequence joins TRBV18 and TRBJ1-1, with D maybe TRBD1 (5 bases). V dropped 6 bases and J dropped 1 base, with 9 bases sitting between them. This CDR3 is 13 amino acids long. Germline values: CDR1 KGHSH, CDR2 LQKENI. CDR3 protein: CASSDDRNTEAFF. In DNA, the CDR3 is TGTGCCAGCTCCGACGACAGGAACACTGAAGCTTTCTTT.